The 21 T cell receptor beta chains below come from one sample, sequenced in a study of cytomegalovirus exposure and HLA in healthy donors. PCR involved 60 Vbeta and 13 Jbeta primers. Sequencing was performed with immunoSEQ multiplex PCR; in TCRdb, only in-frame clones are kept and a portion is missing. The sample yields approximately 110,000 clones, about two thirds seen once. The sample consisted of PBMCs. Receptor source: a woman in her thirties or forties in good health and CMV-seropositive.

In regard to this clone: The sample carries other DNA sequences with the same CDR3. This sequence joins TRBV28 and TRBJ1-1; D might be TRBD1 (5 bases). CDR3 size: 13 residues. In germline, CDR1 is MDHEN, CDR2 SYDVKM. V lost 2 bases and J 2 bases, leaving 6 bases between the germline ends. The CDR3 loop reads CASSLGANTEAFF. CDR3 nucleotide sequence: TGTGCCAGCAGTTTAGGGGCCAACACTGAAGCTTTCTTT.

This rearrangement joins TRBV7-2 to TRBJ2-5; a possible D gene is TRBD1 (5 bases). Germline assignment: CDR1 SGHTA and CDR2 FQGNSA. There are 13 residues in the CDR3. The ends were cut back, 3 bases at V and 2 bases at J, with 7 bases in the middle. CDR3 DNA: TGTGCCAGCAGCTTCAGGGCTCAAGAGACCCAGTACTTC. It translates to CASSFRAQETQYF.

V and J are TRBV5-1 and TRBJ2-5; no clear D. The V end lost 2 bases, the J end lost 1 base, and 6 bases lay between the germline ends. Looked up from germline, CDR1 is SGHRS and CDR2 is YFSETQ. The CDR3 is 13 residues long. The CDR3 loop reads CASSFLGQETQYF. DNA of the CDR3: TGCGCCAGCAGCTTTCTAGGCCAAGAGACCCAGTACTTC. The full variable domain, rest sourced from reference TRBV5-1 and TRBJ2-5, is KAGVTQTPRYLIKTRGQQVTLSCSPISGHRSVSWYQQTPGQGLQFLFEYFSETQRNKGNFPGRFSGRQFSNSRSEMNVSTLELGDSALYLCASSFLGQETQYFGPGTRLLVL.

This clone was detected only a few times. This rearrangement joins TRBV28 to TRBJ2-7, with a tentative D call TRBD2 (5 bases). CDR3 length equals 12 residues. Per germline, CDR1 MDHEN and CDR2 SYDVKM. Trimming shortened V by 7 bases and J by 6 bases, and 13 bases separated the two germline ends. CDR3 protein: CASTLLGSEQYF. The CDR3 DNA reads TGTGCCAGCACCCTATTGGGGAGCGAGCAGTACTTC.

The chain links TRBV7-2 to TRBJ1-1, with D unresolved. Germline loops: CDR1 SGHTA, CDR2 FQGNSA. V was pared by 6 bases and J by 1 base, with 9 bases between. The CDR3 extends over 13 amino acids. The CDR3 nucleotides read TGTGCCAGCAGTTCGCAGGAGAACACTGAAGCTTTCTTT. It translates to CASSSQENTEAFF.

The chain combines TRBV4-2 with TRBJ2-7; 11 bases agree with TRBD2. This CDR3 contains 15 residues. From germline, CDR1 is LGHNA and CDR2 YNFKEQ. With 4 bases clipped from V and 3 bases from J, the junction kept 5 bases outside the gene matches. This CDR3 reads CASSPPGLADYEQYF. The CDR3, as DNA: TGTGCCAGCAGCCCCCCGGGACTAGCGGACTACGAGCAGTACTTC.

The chain couples TRBV4-1 to TRBJ2-5, with TRBD2 identical over 9 bases. V shed 6 bases and J 5 bases; nucleotides not matched to a gene: 4. Germline V CDR1 and CDR2: MGHRA, YSYEKL. This CDR3 has 13 residues. CDR3 sequence: CASSLAGGETQYF. Here the CDR3 DNA reads TGCGCCAGCAGTCTCGCGGGAGGGGAGACCCAGTACTTC.

This sequence joins TRBV4-2 and TRBJ1-2; 7 bases agree with TRBD1. Germline V gene lookup returns CDR1 LGHNA and CDR2 YNFKEQ. V lost 3 bases and J lost 4; bases outside the gene matches: 5. The CDR3 consists of 14 residues. CDR3 in DNA: TGTGCCAGCAGCCAGGACAGGAGCTCCTATGGCTACACCTTC. Translating it yields CASSQDRSSYGYTF.

This clone was counted once. The rearrangement links TRBV2 to TRBJ2-7; 9 bases agree with TRBD2. CDR3 length: 16 amino acids. The V gene end was trimmed by 1 base and the J gene end by 2 bases; junction bases not matched to a gene: 6. Germline CDR1 reads SNHLY; CDR2 reads FYNNEI. The CDR3 reads CASSEGGGGAAYEQYF. CDR3 sequence (DNA): TGTGCCAGCAGTGAAGGAGGCGGGGGGGCCGCCTACGAGCAGTACTTC. The entire variable domain, with the rest obtained from reference TRBV2 and TRBJ2-7, is as follows: EPEVTQTPSHQVTQMGQEVILRCVPISNHLYFYWYRQILGQKVEFLVSFYNNEISEKSEIFDDQFSVERPDGSNFTLKIRSTKLEDSAMYFCASSEGGGGAAYEQYFGPGTRLTVT.

J is TRBJ1-2 and V is TRBV9; D ambiguous. This CDR3 is built from 15 residues. V was trimmed by 0 bases and J by 2 bases, leaving 11 bases between them. Germline CDR1 and CDR2: SGDLS and YYNGEE. The CDR3 bases are TGTGCCAGCAGCGTAGGGCGGGAGCTGAACTATGGCTACACCTTC. It specifies CASSVGRELNYGYTF.

Concerning this clone: The same CDR3 also results from other DNA sequences found in this sample. This sequence joins TRBV28 and TRBJ1-2; TRBD1 matches 9 bases. CDR1 and CDR2 (germline): MDHEN, SYDVKM. V lost 6 bases, J lost 5 bases, and 10 bases stayed unmatched. This CDR3 spans 15 amino acids. DNA of the CDR3: TGTGCCAGCAGCTCTCCGGGACAGGGAAATTATGGCTACACCTTC. Its translation: CASSSPGQGNYGYTF.

The rearrangement uses TRBV9 and TRBJ2-3; D is perhaps TRBD1 (5 bases). The CDR3 is made up of 14 amino acids. Germline lookup yields CDR1 SGDLS and CDR2 YYNGEE. V was clipped by 2 bases and J by 4 bases, with 11 bases between them. This CDR3 is CASSVHRRADTQYF. CDR3 sequence (DNA): TGTGCCAGCAGCGTGCACAGGCGAGCAGATACGCAGTATTTT. The variable domain in full, with the rest retrieved from reference TRBV9 and TRBJ2-3, is DSGVTQTPKHLITATGQRVTLRCSPRSGDLSVYWYQQSLDQGLQFLIQYYNGEERAKGNILERFSAQQFPDLHSELNLSSLELGDSALYFCASSVHRRADTQYFGPGTRLTVL.

The chain combines TRBV4-1 with TRBJ2-3; 9 bases match TRBD2. The V segment lost 3 bases and the J segment 3 bases; nucleotides outside the gene matches: 4. Germline V lookup: CDR1 MGHRA, CDR2 YSYEKL. The CDR3 runs to 15 residues. In DNA, the CDR3 is TGCGCCAGCAGCCAGGCGGGGGGGGAAACAGATACGCAGTATTTT. It is translated as CASSQAGGETDTQYF.

This clone showed up just a few times. The V and J genes are TRBV5-1 and TRBJ2-5, with 9 bases matching TRBD2. The ends lost 4 bases at V and 2 bases at J; junction bases unmatched: 3. The CDR3 is 14 amino acids. Germline V gene data show CDR1 as SGHRS and CDR2 as YFSETQ. CDR3 nucleotide sequence: TGCGCCAGCAGCGGCGGGGGGGCTCAAGAGACCCAGTACTTC. Translation: CASSGGGAQETQYF. Together with reference TRBV5-1 and TRBJ2-5, the CDR3 gives the full variable domain: KAGVTQTPRYLIKTRGQQVTLSCSPISGHRSVSWYQQTPGQGLQFLFEYFSETQRNKGNFPGRFSGRQFSNSRSEMNVSTLELGDSALYLCASSGGGAQETQYFGPGTRLLVL.

The V call is TRBV29-1, the J call TRBJ2-6; D uncertain. Trimming cost V 7 bases and J 0 bases, with 10 bases left between them. CDR1 and CDR2 from the germline V gene are SQVTM and ANQGSEA. This CDR3 comprises 14 residues. CDR3 nucleotide sequence: TGCAGCGCCTTGGGCGCCTCTGGGGCCAACGTCCTGACTTTC. This codes for CSALGASGANVLTF.

This chain connects TRBV18 to TRBJ1-1, with 8 bases aligning to TRBD1. The J segment lost 3 bases and the V segment lost 3 bases, leaving 3 bases of the junction unmatched. The CDR3 extends over 14 amino acids. In germline, CDR1 is KGHSH, CDR2 LQKENI. The CDR3 loop reads CASSPGGQDTEAFF. The CDR3, as DNA: TGTGCCAGCTCACCCGGGGGACAGGACACTGAAGCTTTCTTT.

The genes are TRBV5-1 and TRBJ2-7; D is possibly TRBD1 (5 bases). Trimming removed 2 bases at V and 6 bases at J, with 15 bases between. Germline CDR1 and CDR2: SGHRS and YFSETQ. This CDR3 region has 14 residues. DNA for the CDR3: TGCGCCAGCAGCTTAGGCGGCCTGGGGCGCGAGCAGTACTTC. It translates to CASSLGGLGREQYF.

The rearrangement joins TRBV7-9 to TRBJ1-1, with a weak D call TRBD1 (5 bases). Germline V gives CDR1 SEHNR, CDR2 FQNEAQ (reference sequence). With 1 base removed from V and 5 bases from J, the gap between germline ends came to 11 bases. The CDR3 extends over 14 amino acids. This CDR3 is CASSLGGGSTEAFF. DNA of the CDR3: TGTGCCAGCAGCTTAGGCGGGGGTTCAACTGAAGCTTTCTTT.

This clone was seen more than once but under ten times. The chain recombines TRBV11-2 with TRBJ1-1; 8 nucleotides match TRBD1. The V and J ends lost 0 bases and 1 base, in that order; junction bases with no gene match: 13. This CDR3 region has 19 residues. From germline, CDR1 is SGHAT and CDR2 FQNNGV. CDR3 coding DNA: TGTGCCAGCAGCTTAGATCTACTCGGCAGGGGGCAAGGGAACACTGAAGCTTTCTTT. This gives the protein CASSLDLLGRGQGNTEAFF.

The sample holds one count of this clone. This chain uses TRBV19 with TRBJ1-6; 10 bases map to TRBD1. This CDR3 has 14 residues. V lost 3 bases to trimming and J lost 9 bases; unmatched junction nucleotides: 2. Per germline, CDR1 LNHDA and CDR2 SQIVND (reference sequence). CDR3 DNA: TGTGCCAGTAGTATTGACAGGGGGCTTTCACCCCTCCACTTT. It is translated as CASSIDRGLSPLHF.

V usage is TRBV5-1 and J usage is TRBJ2-3, with TRBD1 identical over 8 bases. Losses at the gene ends were 4 bases for V and 2 bases for J; bases not matched to a gene: 9. Per the germline V gene, CDR1 is SGHRS and CDR2 is YFSETQ. CDR3 length: 16 residues. CDR3 residues: CASSRIGQGSTDTQYF. CDR3 nucleotides: TGCGCCAGCAGCCGTATCGGACAGGGTTCCACAGATACGCAGTATTTT.